The sequence of this T cell receptor beta chain was determined in a study of T cell clonality in common variable immunodeficiency. Whole-study findings and limits: Fewer deletions and N-nucleotide insertions were reportedly seen in common variable immunodeficiency TCR beta sequences. CVID subjects shared fewer TCRbeta clones than healthy controls did.

Both groups were predominantly of Caucasian heritage. Heparinized whole blood, about 5 to 8.5 ml, came from each donor. The V end lost 6 bases, the J end lost 3 bases, and 9 bases lay between the germline ends. Germline V gene lookup returns CDR1 MNHNS and CDR2 SASEGT. The CDR3 is 13 amino acids. This clone was seen repeatedly, ten times or more. What it recognizes is unknown. The read halts 3 residues ahead of the CDR3 end, with the missing end drawn from the germline J gene. Assay used: immunoSEQ multiplex PCR; TCRdb lists only in-frame clones, some missing. This sample has tens of thousands of clones, each found more than once.

The sequence was obtained from a person aged 18 to 69 in good health. The V and J genes are TRBV6-1 and TRBJ2-1; no clear D. Sequenced sample: peripheral blood mononuclear cells. The sequenced CDR3 bases are TGTGCCAGCAGAGAACAATTCTACAATGAG. It specifies CASREQFYNE. The whole CDR3 is CASREQFYNEQFF.